This T cell receptor (beta chain) was sequenced for a study of blood T cell repertoires in COVID-19. V lost 4 bases, J lost 6 bases, and 0 bases stayed unmatched. The germline V gene encodes CDR1 MNHEY and CDR2 SMNVEV (reference sequence). The CDR3 has 13 residues. Assay used: immunoSEQ multiplex PCR; TCRdb lists only in-frame clones, some missing. The sample gives roughly 48,000 clones, around four fifths of which show up once; about 5% is in the top ten. The chain couples TRBV27 to TRBJ1-6; TRBD1 aligns across 7 bases. Sequencing input: peripheral blood. The TCR sequence derives from a human donor in a cohort sampled during active COVID-19. The CDR3 reads CASSYRGNSPLHF. The CDR3 nucleotides read TGTGCCAGCAGTTACAGGGGTAATTCACCCCTCCACTTT.